This passage covers 25 T cell receptor beta chains from one sample sequenced in a study of blood T cells in healthy people across ages. A second PCR, run for roughly 7 to 12 cycles, used a sample-barcoded 5' primer plus a J-beta primer mix. One entry per CDR3 protein results from TCRdb running MiXCR on the 5' RACE reads. The sample has about 570,000 distinct CDR3 sequences; about 26% are singletons. Sequenced material: blood. The source is a woman between 65 and 79 years old in good health.

This clonotype has only a few counts. The rearrangement links TRBV7-9 to TRBJ1-2; the match to TRBD1 covers 11 bases. V trimming: 5 bases; J trimming: 4 bases; junction bases outside the gene matches: 6. The V gene's germline CDR1 is SEHNR and CDR2 FQNEAQ (reference sequence). This CDR3 has 15 residues. The CDR3 region is CASSLTGQGGYGYTF. The DNA of the CDR3 is TGTGCCAGCAGCCTAACGGGACAGGGGGGCTATGGCTACACCTTC.

This clonotype came up a few times. V and J are TRBV20-1 and TRBJ1-1; D perhaps matches TRBD1 (5 bases). This CDR3 has 13 amino acids. Trimming left V 4 bases short and J 4 bases short, with 13 bases between. Germline loops: CDR1 DFQATT, CDR2 SNEGSKA (reference sequence). The CDR3 DNA reads as TGCAGTGCTACCGGGGGATCTCCCACTGAAGCTTTCTTT. Residues: CSATGGSPTEAFF.

The J gene is TRBJ1-3, the V gene TRBV4-2; D possibly corresponds to TRBD1 (5 bases). The CDR3 covers 19 residues. The V gene lost 4 bases and the J gene lost 0 bases, with 22 bases spanning the gap. Germline V CDR1 and CDR2: LGHNA, YNFKEQ. The CDR3 DNA is TGTGCCAGCAGCCCGGACGAACCCATACAGGACTACTCTGGAAACACCATATATTTT. Its protein product is CASSPDEPIQDYSGNTIYF.

This clonotype came up a few times. The chain links TRBV7-4 to TRBJ1-3; possibly TRBD1 for D (6 bases). V dropped 3 bases and J dropped 4 bases, with 25 bases sitting between them. CDR3 length: 19 amino acids. In germline, CDR1 is SGHVT, CDR2 SQSDAQ. This chain's CDR3 is CASSLYCVQGRQKGNTIYF. The CDR3 DNA sequence: TGTGCCAGCAGCTTGTATTGCGTACAGGGACGCCAGAAAGGAAACACCATATATTTT.

This clonotype was recorded a few times. This chain connects TRBV15 to TRBJ1-5, with D possibly matching TRBD1 (5 bases). V gave up 3 bases and J gave up 7 bases, with 16 bases separating them. Germline-derived CDR1 and CDR2 are LNHNV and YYDKDF (reference sequence). This CDR3 comprises 15 residues. CDR3: CATSREPGTSQPQHF. The CDR3 bases are TGTGCCACCAGCAGGGAACCTGGGACGAGCCAGCCCCAGCATTTT.

This clonotype has more than one count but fewer than ten. The chain joins TRBV7-9 to TRBJ1-2; D is uncertain. Germline values: CDR1 SEHNR, CDR2 FQNEAQ (reference sequence). V was cut by 4 bases and J by 2 bases, with 11 bases left in between. The CDR3 is 14 residues long. CDR3 loop: CASSSSTANYGYTF. The CDR3, as DNA: TGTGCCAGCAGCTCTTCGACGGCGAACTATGGCTACACCTTC.

This chain connects TRBV2 to TRBJ2-3; 11 nucleotides line up with TRBD1. The CDR3 spans 14 residues. The trim removed 8 bases at V and 3 bases at J, leaving 4 bases unmatched. Germline assignment: CDR1 SNHLY and CDR2 FYNNEI. For the CDR3, the DNA is TGTGCCAGCCGGACAGGGGGCTCAACAGATACGCAGTATTTT. Translation gives CASRTGGSTDTQYF.

The rearrangement links TRBV6-9 to TRBJ1-2; D may be TRBD1 (6 bases). This CDR3 spans 14 amino acids. V lost 2 bases to trimming and J lost 8 bases, with 15 bases between them. CDR1 is MNHGY and CDR2 is SVAAGI in the germline V gene. The CDR3 sequence: CASSYVRGDCGYTF. Here the CDR3 DNA reads TGTGCCAGCAGTTATGTTAGGGGGGACTGCGGCTACACCTTC.

This clonotype came up a few times. The V and J genes are TRBV7-8 and TRBJ2-2, with 7 bases matching TRBD1. CDR1 SGHVS and CDR2 FQNEAQ come from the germline V gene. CDR3 size: 16 residues. Trimming at V came to 2 bases and at J to 5 bases, leaving 8 bases not matched to a gene. CDR3 in amino acids: CASSLFNQGVTGELFF. DNA of the CDR3: TGTGCCAGCAGCTTATTTAATCAGGGGGTGACCGGGGAGCTGTTTTTT.

The rearrangement links TRBV27 to TRBJ1-1; D unresolved. Germline CDR1 and CDR2: MNHEY and SMNVEV (reference sequence). With 5 bases removed from V and 4 bases from J, the gap between germline ends came to 23 bases. The CDR3 totals 17 residues. The CDR3 loop reads CASSLKGEGSVSTEAFF. The CDR3, as DNA: TGTGCCAGCAGTCTTAAGGGAGAGGGCTCGGTGAGCACTGAAGCTTTCTTT.

This clonotype was recorded a few times. The chain employs TRBV5-1 and TRBJ2-7, with 12 nucleotides matching TRBD2. The DNA matches TRBJ2-5 better at its end, which makes the J call doubtful. The CDR3 sequence is 16 residues long. Germline lookup yields CDR1 SGHRS and CDR2 YFSETQ. CDR3 protein: CASSGLLAGGQETQYF. As DNA, the CDR3 is TGCGCCAGCAGCGGTCTACTAGCGGGGGGACAAGAGACCCAGTACTTC.

This clonotype has ten or more counts. The chain employs TRBV20-1 and TRBJ2-7; D is unclear. CDR1 DFQATT and CDR2 SNEGSKA come from the germline V gene (reference sequence). V lost 5 bases, J lost 6 bases, and 8 bases lay in between. The CDR3 runs to 10 residues. The CDR3 spells CSAGVAEQYF. CDR3 bases: TGCAGTGCTGGGGTTGCCGAGCAGTACTTC.

The chain carries TRBV28 and TRBJ2-3; D may match TRBD1 or TRBD2 (5 bases each). The CDR3 contains 13 residues. V lost 8 bases, J lost 2 bases, and 11 bases lay in between. Germline CDR1 reads MDHEN; CDR2 reads SYDVKM. CDR3 amino acids: CASLRGYTDTQYF. In DNA form, the CDR3 reads TGTGCCAGCCTTCGGGGCTACACAGATACGCAGTATTTT.

The chain couples TRBV14 to TRBJ1-1, with TRBD1 matching over 7 bases. V gave up 2 bases and J gave up 3 bases; unmatched junction bases: 9. The CDR3 length is 16 residues. Germline CDR1 reads SGHDN; CDR2 reads FVKESK. As DNA, the CDR3 is TGTGCCAGCAGCCAATACGGGACCCAGGGGGACACTGAAGCTTTCTTT. It codes for CASSQYGTQGDTEAFF.

The rearrangement joins TRBV6-2 or TRBV6-3 to TRBJ2-2, with 9 bases matching TRBD2. CDR3 length equals 17 residues. From germline, CDR1 is MNHEY and CDR2 SVGEGT. The ends lost 5 bases at V and 0 bases at J; junction bases unmatched: 7. The CDR3 sequence is CASSQRPSGTNTGELFF. The CDR3 DNA reads TGTGCCAGCAGTCAAAGGCCTAGCGGGACGAACACCGGGGAGCTGTTTTTT.

V gene TRBV27 combines with J gene TRBJ2-5; TRBD1 aligns across 7 bases. The J call may be faulty, since TRBJ2-7 better matches the DNA end. Germline V gene lookup returns CDR1 MNHEY and CDR2 SMNVEV (reference sequence). The CDR3 is 13 residues long. The CDR3 is CASSRTGRYEQYF. The CDR3 DNA reads TGTGCCAGCAGTAGGACAGGCCGGTACGAGCAGTACTTC.

V and J are TRBV5-4 and TRBJ2-5, with TRBD2 matching 7 bases. The CDR3 covers 13 residues. Germline CDR1 and CDR2: SGHNT and YYREEE (reference sequence). V lost 5 bases, J lost 4 bases, and 5 bases stayed unmatched. The CDR3 DNA reads TGTGCCAGCAGTACCACGGGGGGAGAGACCCAGTACTTC. Amino acids: CASSTTGGETQYF.

The V gene is TRBV4-1, the J gene TRBJ2-5, with 7 bases that match TRBD2. The germline gives CDR1 MGHRA, CDR2 YSYEKL. Trimming took 4 bases from V and 7 from J; bases not matched to a gene: 9. The CDR3 is made up of 14 amino acids. CDR3 sequence: CASSRGLESGTQYF. Written as DNA, the CDR3 is TGCGCCAGCAGCCGCGGACTAGAATCAGGGACCCAGTACTTC.

The V call is TRBV2, the J call TRBJ2-7; 10 bases agree with TRBD1. Losses at the gene ends were 7 bases for V and 6 bases for J; bases not matched to a gene: 3. This CDR3 region has 12 residues. Germline CDR1 reads SNHLY; CDR2 reads FYNNEI. The DNA of the CDR3 is TGTGCCAGCACTGGGACAGGGGTCGAGCAGTACTTC. Its protein is CASTGTGVEQYF.

Here the CDR3 reads CASSQAQGHGEKLFF. CDR3 nucleotide sequence: TGTGCCAGCAGCCAGGCACAGGGGCATGGCGAAAAACTGTTTTTT. V and J are TRBV4-2 and TRBJ1-4, with 7 bases aligning to TRBD1. Germline V CDR1 and CDR2: LGHNA, YNFKEQ. V lost 3 bases to trimming and J lost 8 bases; unmatched junction nucleotides: 9. The CDR3 is 15 amino acids.

V is TRBV7-9 and J is TRBJ1-2; D gene ambiguous. The CDR3 sequence is 11 residues long. V dropped 11 bases and J dropped 4 bases, with 11 bases sitting between them. Germline assignment: CDR1 SEHNR and CDR2 FQNEAQ (reference sequence). CDR3 bases: TGTGCCGTCGACCAGACCTATGGCTACACCTTC. This sequence encodes CAVDQTYGYTF.

This chain uses TRBV2 with TRBJ2-7; 8 bases line up with TRBD2. Per the germline V gene, CDR1 is SNHLY and CDR2 is FYNNEI. J was trimmed by 6 bases and V by 4 bases; bases with no gene match: 2. This CDR3 has 12 amino acids. The CDR3: CASSGTSSEQYF. In nucleotides, the CDR3 is TGTGCCAGCAGTGGGACTAGCTCCGAGCAGTACTTC.

The chain joins TRBV20-1 to TRBJ2-7, with D unresolved. Germline CDR1 reads DFQATT; CDR2 reads SNEGSKA (reference sequence). The CDR3 is 12 residues long. Trimming removed 0 bases at V and 5 bases at J, with 8 bases between. The CDR3 spells CSARESFDEQYF. CDR3 bases: TGCAGTGCTAGAGAATCTTTCGACGAGCAGTACTTC.

This chain joins TRBV4-1 and TRBJ2-7, with a tentative D call TRBD1 (6 bases). V lost 0 bases to trimming and J lost 4 bases, with 22 bases between them. This CDR3 contains 18 residues. From germline, CDR1 is MGHRA and CDR2 YSYEKL. CDR3 residues: CASSQDRAGSRGRYEQYF. The CDR3 bases are TGCGCCAGCAGCCAAGATCGGGCGGGCAGCAGGGGCAGGTACGAGCAGTACTTC.

This clonotype appeared once. The chain carries TRBV7-9 and TRBJ1-2; D is ambiguous. This CDR3 region has 14 residues. Between the trimmed V and J ends, which lost 1 base and 4 bases, there was a span of 10 bases. The germline V gene has CDR1 SEHNR and CDR2 FQNEAQ (reference sequence). The CDR3 sequence is CASSLGSTTYGYTF. CDR3 bases: TGTGCCAGCAGCTTAGGGTCAACCACCTATGGCTACACCTTC.